This T cell receptor (beta chain) originates from a study of CD8 T cells in Susac syndrome. An amount of RNA that ranged from roughly 0.5 to 1 ug was reverse transcribed with random hexamers. TCRdb called the immunoSEQ multiplex PCR reads again in MiXCR, with one record for every CDR3 protein. Among roughly 200,000 distinct CDR3 sequences, over 85% were seen once, and the ten largest hold approximately 0.098%. The germline CDR1 and CDR2 sequences are DFQATT and SNEGSKA (reference sequence). CDR3 size: 14 residues. With regard to this clonotype: The antigen remains unidentified. Its ends do not fully match the called genes, so a read error is possible.

Study-level points and caveats: The study admitted that it had a relatively small number of individuals in its TCR sequencing and HLA analysis.

The clonotype comes from a human donor in good health. V and J are TRBV20-1 and TRBJ2-7, with D possibly being TRBD2 (5 bases). Sequenced input: CD4+ T cells from PBMCs. Here the CDR3 DNA reads TGCAGTACTAGAGATATGGGAGTCTCCTACGAGCAGTACTTC. It codes for CSTRDMGVSYEQYF.